One sample yielded the 17 T cell receptor beta chains listed below, sequenced in a study of blood T cell repertoires in COVID-19. Sequencing used immunoSEQ multiplex PCR; TCRdb keeps in-frame clones, though not all of them. The sample yields about 73,000 clones, over 70% seen once. Source material: peripheral blood. The origin of the receptors is a man older than 75 with active or convalescent COVID-19.

V gene TRBV3-1 (or the pseudogene TRBV3-2) combines with J gene TRBJ2-1, with D possibly TRBD2 on 6 matching bases. The CDR3 totals 15 residues. Per the germline V gene, CDR1 is LGHDT and CDR2 is YNNKEL (reference sequence). Trimming removed 2 bases at V and 0 bases at J, with 8 bases between. The DNA for the CDR3 is TGTGCCAGCAGCCAACGGGGGAGCTCCTACAATGAGCAGTTCTTC. Protein sequence: CASSQRGSSYNEQFF.

The chain is built from TRBV5-1 and TRBJ1-1, with unresolved D. Germline CDR1 SGHRS, CDR2 YFSETQ. The CDR3 is 16 amino acids. V lost 0 bases and J 0 bases, leaving 12 bases between the germline ends. For the CDR3, the DNA is TGCGCCAGCAGCTTGGGAGGGAAAGGGCTGAACACTGAAGCTTTCTTT. Encoded protein: CASSLGGKGLNTEAFF.

V gene TRBV5-1 combines with J gene TRBJ1-4; D is uncertain. V lost 2 bases and J 0 bases, leaving 8 bases between the germline ends. CDR1 SGHRS and CDR2 YFSETQ come from the germline V gene. The length of the CDR3 is 15 residues. The CDR3 sequence: CASSLQPATNEKLFF. The CDR3 bases are TGCGCCAGCAGCTTACAACCTGCAACTAATGAAAAACTGTTTTTT.

The chain employs TRBV19 and TRBJ1-1; D unclear. The germline V gene has CDR1 LNHDA and CDR2 SQIVND (reference sequence). V was pared by 6 bases and J by 2 bases, with 13 bases between. The CDR3 has 14 amino acids. The CDR3 nucleotides read TGTGCCAGTAGCCCGAGGGCATTAAACACTGAAGCTTTCTTT. Protein: CASSPRALNTEAFF.

This rearrangement joins TRBV6-5 to TRBJ2-1; 9 bases map to TRBD2. Losses at the gene ends were 2 bases for V and 6 bases for J; bases not matched to a gene: 8. The CDR3 is 16 amino acids. Looked up from germline, CDR1 is MNHEY and CDR2 is SVGAGI. The CDR3 DNA reads as TGTGCCAGCAGTTACCGGGGACTAGCCCCCTCCAATGAGCAGTTCTTC. As protein: CASSYRGLAPSNEQFF.

The genes are TRBV3-1 (or the pseudogene TRBV3-2) and TRBJ2-2, with D possibly matching TRBD1 (5 bases). The V and J ends lost 4 bases and 6 bases respectively, with 9 bases between them. The CDR3 runs 13 residues. CDR1 and CDR2 (germline): LGHDT, YNNKEL (reference sequence). The CDR3 is CASSPRVPGELFF. In nucleotides, the CDR3 is TGTGCCAGCAGCCCCAGGGTGCCCGGGGAGCTGTTTTTT.

This clone was counted between two and nine times. The J gene is TRBJ1-5, the V gene TRBV7-2; D perhaps matches TRBD1 (5 bases). V was cut by 1 base and J by 0 bases, with 13 bases left in between. Germline V gives CDR1 SGHTA, CDR2 FQGNSA. CDR3 length equals 17 residues. CDR3 nucleotides: TGTGCCAGCAGCTTAGGATGGGGGGATTATAGCAATCAGCCCCAGCATTTT. Translation: CASSLGWGDYSNQPQHF.

This rearrangement joins TRBV6-5 to TRBJ2-3; the D is unclear. V lost 4 bases, J lost 2 bases, and 7 bases lay in between. The CDR3 length is 13 residues. Germline V gives CDR1 MNHEY, CDR2 SVGAGI. The CDR3 DNA is TGTGCCAGCAGTTCCTACTCCACAGATACGCAGTATTTT. This sequence encodes CASSSYSTDTQYF.

The chain uses TRBV10-3 and TRBJ2-5; D ambiguous. The CDR3 has 15 amino acids. Germline-derived CDR1 and CDR2 are ENHRY and SYGVKD. V was shortened by 4 bases and J by 2 bases, with 14 bases between the two germline ends. The CDR3 coding sequence is TGTGCCATCAGTGCCAATGCACAGCCTCAAGAGACCCAGTACTTC. This codes for CAISANAQPQETQYF.

The chain is built from TRBV6-5 and TRBJ2-3, with D unclear. The CDR3 loop spans 15 amino acids. Per the germline V gene, CDR1 is MNHEY and CDR2 is SVGAGI. Between the trimmed V and J ends, which lost 6 bases and 0 bases, there was a span of 13 bases. CDR3 protein: CASSNPIRSTDTQYF. In nucleotides, the CDR3 is TGTGCCAGCAGCAATCCAATCCGGAGCACAGATACGCAGTATTTT.

This clone occurred a few times. V usage is TRBV29-1 and J usage is TRBJ1-2, with D unresolved. Deletions cut 3 bases from V and 8 bases from J, with 7 bases between. Germline V gene sequence: CDR1 SQVTM, CDR2 ANQGSEA. The length of the CDR3 is 10 residues. The CDR3 DNA reads TGCAGCGTTGAGAGATGGGGCTACACCTTC. Protein product: CSVERWGYTF.

The chain couples TRBV4-2 to TRBJ1-3, with 7 bases lining up with TRBD1. The CDR3 sequence is 14 residues long. The V and J ends lost 1 base and 4 bases, in that order; junction bases with no gene match: 1. Germline V lookup: CDR1 LGHNA, CDR2 YNFKEQ. The CDR3 loop reads CASSQVTGGNTIYF. Written as DNA, the CDR3 is TGTGCCAGCAGCCAAGTGACAGGGGGAAACACCATATATTTT.

This chain connects TRBV10-1 to TRBJ2-5; D is perhaps TRBD2 (6 bases). V was cut by 2 bases and J by 5 bases, with 12 bases left in between. The CDR3 has 14 amino acids. Germline CDR1 and CDR2: WNHNN and SYGVQD (reference sequence). CDR3 nucleotide sequence: TGCGCCAGCAGTGAGGGTAGCGGCGTGGAGACCCAGTACTTC. It translates to CASSEGSGVETQYF.

V gene TRBV7-2 combines with J gene TRBJ1-6, with 8 bases matching TRBD1. CDR1 and CDR2 from the germline V gene are SGHTA and FQGNSA. The V and J ends lost 4 bases and 7 bases, in that order; junction bases with no gene match: 6. The CDR3 is made up of 15 amino acids. CDR3 sequence (DNA): TGTGCCAGCAGCTCGGCCGGGACAGGCAATTCACCCCTCCACTTT. It codes for CASSSAGTGNSPLHF.

This sequence joins TRBV29-1 and TRBJ1-4, with D uncertain. This CDR3 is built from 13 residues. V was shortened by 0 bases and J by 13 bases, with 15 bases between the two germline ends. CDR1 SQVTM and CDR2 ANQGSEA come from the germline V gene. This chain's CDR3 is CSVEEPERSGLFF. In DNA form, the CDR3 reads TGCAGCGTTGAAGAACCTGAACGGTCAGGACTGTTTTTT.

The chain couples TRBV7-2 to TRBJ2-2; 9 bases are a match to TRBD2. The CDR3 has 16 amino acids. In germline, CDR1 is SGHTA, CDR2 FQGNSA. V was pared by 4 bases and J by 1 base, with 4 bases of the junction left unmatched. CDR3 sequence: CASSSVLAGNTGELFF. The CDR3 DNA sequence: TGTGCCAGCAGCTCGGTACTAGCGGGGAACACCGGGGAGCTGTTTTTT.

This clone was observed a handful of times. J is TRBJ1-5 and V is TRBV19, with D unclear. The germline gives CDR1 LNHDA, CDR2 SQIVND (reference sequence). V lost 2 bases and J lost 6, with 8 bases in between. The CDR3 contains 13 residues. The CDR3 loop reads CASSIIPSQPQHF. Here the CDR3 DNA reads TGTGCCAGTAGTATAATACCTAGTCAGCCCCAGCATTTT.